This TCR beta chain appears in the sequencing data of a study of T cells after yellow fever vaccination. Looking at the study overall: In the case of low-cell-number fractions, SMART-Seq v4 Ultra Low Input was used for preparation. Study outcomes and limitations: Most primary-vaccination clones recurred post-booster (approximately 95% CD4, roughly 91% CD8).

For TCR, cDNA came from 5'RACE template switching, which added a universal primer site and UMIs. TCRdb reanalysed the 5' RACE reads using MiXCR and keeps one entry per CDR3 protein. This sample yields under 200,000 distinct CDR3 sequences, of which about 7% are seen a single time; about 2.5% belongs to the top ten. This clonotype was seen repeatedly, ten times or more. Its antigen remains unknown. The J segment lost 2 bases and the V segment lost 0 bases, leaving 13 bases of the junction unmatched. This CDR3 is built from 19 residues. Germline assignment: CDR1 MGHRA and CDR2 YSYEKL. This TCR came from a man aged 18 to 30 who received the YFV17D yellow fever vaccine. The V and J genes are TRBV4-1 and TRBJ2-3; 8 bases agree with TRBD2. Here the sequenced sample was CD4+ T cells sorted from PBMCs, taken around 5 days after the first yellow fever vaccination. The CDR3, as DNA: TGCGCCAGCAGCCAAGATCGGGGGGGTGGCGGACCTTTCACAGATACGCAGTATTTT. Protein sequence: CASSQDRGGGGPFTDTQYF.